One and the same sample provided the 32 T cell receptor beta chains below, sequenced in a study of shared clonotypes between healthy human individuals. The method was immunoSEQ multiplex PCR; TCRdb's version includes in-frame clones alone and lacks a portion of them. Here the sample spans 1.5 million to 1.9 million clones, nearly 99% being singletons. Input material: naive CD4+ T cells sorted from blood. Subset: CD45RA+ positively selected. The receptors stem from a man aged 30-40 years in good health.

This clone has only one observation. V usage is TRBV5-1 and J usage is TRBJ2-2; 7 bases are a match to TRBD2. Trimming at V came to 7 bases and at J to 7 bases, leaving 13 bases not matched to a gene. This CDR3 comprises 15 residues. Germline V gene sequence: CDR1 SGHRS, CDR2 YFSETQ. CDR3 sequence (DNA): TGCGCCAGCGGGAAAGAAGCGGGGACGGTCGGGGAGCTGTTTTTT. Translation gives CASGKEAGTVGELFF.

This chain links TRBV27 with TRBJ2-3; a weak D match, TRBD1 (5 bases). CDR1 and CDR2 (germline): MNHEY, SMNVEV (reference sequence). CDR3 length: 15 amino acids. Trimming cost V 7 bases and J 7 bases, with 21 bases left between them. This chain's CDR3 is CASKFSVGASNTQYF. The CDR3 nucleotides are TGTGCCAGCAAGTTTTCGGTAGGGGCATCGAATACGCAGTATTTT.

The J gene is TRBJ2-1, the V gene TRBV18; maybe TRBD2 (5 bases). In germline, CDR1 is KGHSH, CDR2 LQKENI. The CDR3 totals 15 residues. Deletions cut 3 bases from V and 9 bases from J, with 18 bases between. The CDR3 DNA reads TGTGCCAGCTCACCTCAGACTGGGGAGATGTCTGAGCAGTTCTTC. The encoded protein is CASSPQTGEMSEQFF.

The gene calls are TRBV6-5 and TRBJ1-2, with 9 bases that match TRBD1. V was pared by 0 bases and J by 6 bases, with 5 bases of the junction left unmatched. The V gene's germline CDR1 is MNHEY and CDR2 SVGAGI. This CDR3 is built from 15 residues. The CDR3 loop reads CASSYSTGGRDGYTF. The CDR3 DNA reads as TGTGCCAGCAGTTACTCCACAGGGGGCCGGGATGGCTACACCTTC.

A remark on this clone: Within the sample, other DNA sequences also encode this same CDR3. The chain combines TRBV5-1 with TRBJ2-7; no clear D. V was pared by 0 bases and J by 2 bases, with 9 bases between. This CDR3 has 14 amino acids. Germline-derived CDR1 and CDR2 are SGHRS and YFSETQ. Here the CDR3 reads CASSLGRVPYEQYF. In DNA, the CDR3 is TGCGCCAGCAGCTTGGGTCGGGTCCCCTACGAGCAGTACTTC.

This clone is a singleton in its sample. The chain couples TRBV27 to TRBJ2-2; D gene uncertain. The V gene lost 2 bases and the J gene lost 4 bases, with 14 bases spanning the gap. The V gene's germline CDR1 is MNHEY and CDR2 SMNVEV (reference sequence). The CDR3 runs 16 residues. The CDR3 spells CASSLTAARPTGELFF. Written as DNA, the CDR3 is TGTGCCAGCAGTTTAACAGCTGCCCGACCCACCGGGGAGCTGTTTTTT.

CDR3 loop: CASSFNFRIAGDNEQFF. DNA of the CDR3: TGTGCCAGCAGTTTTAACTTCCGGATAGCGGGGGACAATGAGCAGTTCTTC. The rearrangement uses TRBV27 and TRBJ2-1; the match to TRBD2 covers 9 bases. The V segment lost 3 bases and the J segment 5 bases; nucleotides outside the gene matches: 11. This CDR3 has 17 residues. Germline loops: CDR1 MNHEY, CDR2 SMNVEV (reference sequence).

This chain connects TRBV7-2 to TRBJ2-2; 8 bases fit TRBD2. The CDR3 is 17 residues long. CDR1 and CDR2 from the germline V gene are SGHTA and FQGNSA. J was trimmed by 2 bases and V by 1 base; bases with no gene match: 6. Here the CDR3 DNA reads TGTGCCAGCAGCTTAGACGTAACTAGCGGAAACACCGGGGAGCTGTTTTTT. Translated: CASSLDVTSGNTGELFF. Full variable domain (remainder filled in from reference TRBV7-2 and TRBJ2-2): GAGVSQSPSNKVTEKGKDVELRCDPISGHTALYWYRQSLGQGLEFLIYFQGNSAPDKSGLPSDRFSAERTGGSVSTLTIQRTQQEDSAVYLCASSLDVTSGNTGELFFGEGSRLTVL.

CDR3: CSVDAGKMNTEAFF. The CDR3 nucleotides read TGCAGCGTTGATGCGGGTAAGATGAACACTGAAGCTTTCTTT. This rearrangement joins TRBV29-1 to TRBJ1-1, with D unresolved. The V gene lost 3 bases and the J gene lost 0 bases, with 11 bases spanning the gap. This CDR3 region has 14 residues. Germline V gene sequence: CDR1 SQVTM, CDR2 ANQGSEA.

This sequence joins TRBV5-1 and TRBJ1-1; D unresolved. This CDR3 is 14 amino acids long. Trimming took off 5 bases at V and 5 bases at J, with 16 bases between the two ends. Germline CDR1 is SGHRS and CDR2 is YFSETQ. Here the CDR3 DNA reads TGCGCCAGCAGGAGTGAAGCTTTCTTAACTGAAGCTTTCTTT. Translation: CASRSEAFLTEAFF.

The V and J genes are TRBV6-5 and TRBJ2-3, with 9 bases identical to TRBD2. CDR1 and CDR2 from the germline V gene are MNHEY and SVGAGI. Unmatched junction bases numbered 14, after V lost 8 bases and J lost 8 bases. This CDR3 is 15 amino acids long. This CDR3 is CASSKTSGLGGTQYF. CDR3 coding DNA: TGTGCCAGCTCTAAAACTAGCGGGTTAGGGGGTACGCAGTATTTT.

The V gene is TRBV9, the J gene TRBJ1-5; 10 bases map to TRBD1. Germline-derived CDR1 and CDR2 are SGDLS and YYNGEE. With V trimmed by 3 bases and J by 5 bases, 14 bases remained unmatched. The CDR3 consists of 18 residues. The CDR3 loop reads CASSEAHIGTGDDQPQHF. The CDR3 coding sequence is TGTGCCAGCAGCGAGGCTCATATAGGGACAGGGGACGATCAGCCCCAGCATTTT.

This clone appeared a single time. The chain links TRBV7-6 to TRBJ2-1; D is perhaps TRBD1 (5 bases). The CDR3 is 14 residues long. Germline V lookup: CDR1 SGHVS, CDR2 FNYEAQ. V was pared by 5 bases and J by 4 bases, with 12 bases between. The chain's CDR3 is CASSIPRQYNEQFF. CDR3 bases: TGTGCCAGCAGCATCCCCAGACAGTACAATGAGCAGTTCTTC.

This clone was counted a single time. V and J are TRBV18 and TRBJ2-2, with a weak D call TRBD2 (6 bases). CDR1 is KGHSH, CDR2 LQKENI, per germline. V lost 3 bases to trimming and J lost 6 bases, with 17 bases between them. The CDR3 is 16 amino acids. CDR3 nucleotides: TGTGCCAGCTCACCTTACCGGGACGGGAGAGCCGGGGAGCTGTTTTTT. Translated, it gives CASSPYRDGRAGELFF. Full variable domain (outside the CDR3, taken from reference TRBV18 and TRBJ2-2): NAGVMQNPRHLVRRRGQEARLRCSPMKGHSHVYWYRQLPEEGLKFMVYLQKENIIDESGMPKERFSAEFPKEGPSILRIQQVVRGDSAAYFCASSPYRDGRAGELFFGEGSRLTVL.

V and J are TRBV30 and TRBJ1-5, with 7 bases fitting TRBD1. Germline V gene lookup returns CDR1 GTSNPN and CDR2 SVGIG (reference sequence). V was pared by 0 bases and J by 5 bases, with 7 bases of the junction left unmatched. CDR3 size: 15 residues. The CDR3 here is CAWSVRDTGDQPQHF. CDR3 nucleotide sequence: TGTGCCTGGAGTGTACGGGACACAGGGGATCAGCCCCAGCATTTT.

This clone has only one observation. The J gene is TRBJ2-7, the V gene TRBV5-5; D remains ambiguous. CDR1 SGHKS and CDR2 YYEKEE come from the germline V gene (reference sequence). V was clipped by 0 bases and J by 2 bases, with 3 bases between them. The CDR3 contains 12 residues. CDR3 residues: CASSLDAYEQYF. The CDR3 nucleotides are TGTGCCAGCAGCTTGGACGCCTACGAGCAGTACTTC.

This clone was observed once. This chain links TRBV27 with TRBJ2-7, with 8 bases lining up with TRBD1. J was trimmed by 4 bases and V by 6 bases; bases with no gene match: 20. This CDR3 region has 18 residues. Germline values: CDR1 MNHEY, CDR2 SMNVEV (reference sequence). In nucleotides, the CDR3 is TGTGCCAGCAGCTACGCAAGATCCACCCGGACAGGGAAATACGAGCAGTACTTC. Protein sequence: CASSYARSTRTGKYEQYF.

This sequence joins TRBV18 and TRBJ1-3; D might be TRBD1 (5 bases). Trimming took off 6 bases at V and 4 bases at J, with 16 bases between the two ends. CDR3 length equals 15 residues. Germline V CDR1 and CDR2: KGHSH, LQKENI. Written as DNA, the CDR3 is TGTGCCAGCTCTTCGGACGGGACGGGAGGAAACACCATATATTTT. Protein sequence: CASSSDGTGGNTIYF.

V gene TRBV5-1 combines with J gene TRBJ2-7; 14 bases line up with TRBD2. The CDR3 has 15 amino acids. The junction had 5 bases not matched to a gene; V was cut back by 4 bases and J by 5 bases. Germline loops: CDR1 SGHRS, CDR2 YFSETQ. The CDR3 coding sequence is TGCGCCAGCAGCCCGGGACTAGCGGGAGAACACGAGCAGTACTTC. Its protein is CASSPGLAGEHEQYF.

The chain carries TRBV18 and TRBJ2-3; possible D gene TRBD1, 5 bases. The CDR3 extends over 15 amino acids. Between the trimmed V and J ends, which lost 1 base and 4 bases, there was a span of 12 bases. CDR1 KGHSH and CDR2 LQKENI come from the germline V gene. The CDR3 spells CASSPRVRAPDTQYF. The DNA for the CDR3 is TGTGCCAGCTCACCACGGGTCAGGGCTCCAGATACGCAGTATTTT.

This sequence joins TRBV9 and TRBJ2-3; possibly TRBD1 or TRBD2 for D (5 bases each). The ends were cut back, 4 bases at V and 4 bases at J, with 22 bases in the middle. This CDR3 region has 17 residues. Germline CDR1 and CDR2: SGDLS and YYNGEE. CDR3 sequence reads: CASSMSGTLLGADTQYF. CDR3 nucleotide sequence: TGTGCCAGCAGCATGTCCGGGACGCTCCTGGGGGCAGATACGCAGTATTTT.

As for this clone: The sample contains more than one DNA sequence encoding this CDR3. This chain links TRBV2 with TRBJ1-2; TRBD1 matches 7 bases. Germline CDR1 reads SNHLY; CDR2 reads FYNNEI. The junction had 3 bases not matched to a gene; V was cut back by 6 bases and J by 2 bases. CDR3 length: 13 residues. The CDR3 sequence: CASSEGQNYGYTF. The CDR3 DNA follows: TGTGCCAGCAGCGAGGGACAGAACTATGGCTACACCTTC.

The CDR3 sequence is CASSQVRGSTDTQYF. The CDR3 DNA sequence: TGTGCCAGCAGCCAAGTGCGGGGGAGCACAGATACGCAGTATTTT. The chain carries TRBV11-2 and TRBJ2-3; 7 bases are a match to TRBD2. Germline CDR1 and CDR2: SGHAT and FQNNGV. V lost 5 bases and J lost 0; bases outside the gene matches: 5. The length of the CDR3 is 15 residues. Full variable domain (missing parts from reference TRBV11-2 and TRBJ2-3): EAGVAQSPRYKIIEKRQSVAFWCNPISGHATLYWYQQILGQGPKLLIQFQNNGVVDDSQLPKDRFSAERLKGVDSTLKIQPAKLEDSAVYLCASSQVRGSTDTQYFGPGTRLTVL.

The chain employs TRBV6-6 and TRBJ1-4, with D hard to call. Germline CDR1 is MNHNY and CDR2 is SVGAGI (reference sequence). This CDR3 comprises 15 residues. Trimming left V 6 bases short and J 0 bases short, with 11 bases between. The CDR3 DNA reads TGTGCCAGCAGGTTCCTCGGGGCAACTAATGAAAAACTGTTTTTT. Its translation is CASRFLGATNEKLFF.

This chain links TRBV19 with TRBJ2-3, with 9 bases that match TRBD1. V dropped 6 bases and J dropped 7; count of bases not matched to a gene: 11. The CDR3 is 15 residues long. The germline V gene encodes CDR1 LNHDA and CDR2 SQIVND (reference sequence). The CDR3 protein is CASRKPGQGGYTQYF. CDR3 DNA: TGTGCCAGTAGAAAACCGGGACAGGGTGGTTATACGCAGTATTTT.

This clone was found once. V usage is TRBV2 and J usage is TRBJ1-1, with D perhaps TRBD1 (6 bases). The CDR3 sequence is 15 residues long. V was shortened by 6 bases and J by 0 bases, with 14 bases between the two germline ends. Germline V gene lookup returns CDR1 SNHLY and CDR2 FYNNEI. Here the CDR3 reads CASRQTGGMNTEAFF. For the CDR3, the DNA is TGTGCCAGCAGACAGACAGGTGGGATGAACACTGAAGCTTTCTTT.

This chain uses TRBV6-1 with TRBJ1-1, with 7 nucleotides matching TRBD1. CDR1 is MNHNS, CDR2 SASEGT, per germline. Unmatched junction bases numbered 6, after V lost 3 bases and J lost 5 bases. The CDR3 runs to 14 residues. CDR3 sequence: CASSDVTGITEAFF. The CDR3 DNA reads TGTGCCAGCAGTGACGTGACAGGGATTACTGAAGCTTTCTTT.

V and J are TRBV5-4 and TRBJ2-3; no definite D call. The V gene lost 0 bases and the J gene lost 1 base, with 12 bases spanning the gap. This CDR3 region has 16 residues. CDR1 is SGHNT and CDR2 is YYREEE in the germline V gene (reference sequence). The CDR3 DNA follows: TGTGCCAGCAGCTTGGGGGCGGCTCGGGGCACAGATACGCAGTATTTT. Encoded protein: CASSLGAARGTDTQYF.

The chain has TRBV7-9 and TRBJ1-2; perhaps TRBD1 as D (5 bases). Per the germline V gene, CDR1 is SEHNR and CDR2 is FQNEAQ (reference sequence). V lost 5 bases, J lost 4 bases, and 14 bases lay in between. The CDR3 is made up of 14 amino acids. CDR3 amino acids: CASSPQTEIYGYTF. CDR3 nucleotides: TGTGCCAGCAGCCCGCAGACAGAAATCTATGGCTACACCTTC.

V gene TRBV19 combines with J gene TRBJ1-2; the D is unclear. The ends were cut back, 4 bases at V and 3 bases at J, with 6 bases in the middle. Germline loops: CDR1 LNHDA, CDR2 SQIVND (reference sequence). The length of the CDR3 is 12 residues. Written as DNA, the CDR3 is TGTGCCAGTAGTAGCTGGGACTATGGCTACACCTTC. It specifies CASSSWDYGYTF.

The gene calls are TRBV10-3 and TRBJ2-5; 13 bases fit TRBD2. The CDR3 runs to 15 residues. Germline CDR1 and CDR2: ENHRY and SYGVKD. The junction had 6 bases not matched to a gene; V was cut back by 6 bases and J by 5 bases. DNA for the CDR3: TGTGCCATCAGCTTACTAGCGGGAGGGGGCGAGACCCAGTACTTC. As protein: CAISLLAGGGETQYF.

A word on this clone: Other DNA sequences of this sample code for an identical CDR3. CDR3 in amino acids: CASSPVAGSGQPQHF. CDR3 nucleotides: TGTGCCAGCTCACCAGTAGCTGGGTCGGGACAGCCCCAGCATTTT. This chain links TRBV18 with TRBJ1-5, with no clear D. The CDR3 runs 15 residues. CDR1 and CDR2 from the germline V gene are KGHSH and LQKENI. The V gene lost 2 bases and the J gene lost 7 bases, with 15 bases spanning the gap.